The 4 T cell receptor beta chains below were found in one sample sequenced in a study of vaccination and CD4 T cells after COVID-19. The treatment here: roughly 10-day PBMC culture with coronavirus spike peptide pools or control peptides (ViraFEST assay). Their specific antigens are unknown. Sequence data for DNA of cultured CD4+ T cells were generated by the Oncomine TCR Beta short-read assay. TCRdb processed the PCR reads anew with MiXCR; each CDR3 protein has one entry. This sample has some 15,000 distinct CDR3 sequences; about 75% occur once, and the top ten carry roughly 16%. Material: CD4+ T cells from blood, cultured in vitro. The source is a human donor who had recovered from COVID-19.

The J gene is TRBJ2-2, the V gene TRBV10-3, with D perhaps TRBD1 (6 bases). The CDR3 totals 16 residues. Germline CDR1 is ENHRY and CDR2 is SYGVKD. V shed 7 bases and J shed 6 bases, with 21 bases lying between them. This chain's CDR3 is CAIMKRTDVGAGELFF. The CDR3 nucleotides are TGTGCCATCATGAAACGGACAGACGTAGGCGCCGGGGAGCTGTTTTTT.

The V gene is TRBV20-1, the J gene TRBJ1-6; 7 nucleotides line up with TRBD1. The CDR3 totals 14 residues. The ends lost 3 bases at V and 9 bases at J; junction bases unmatched: 8. Germline values: CDR1 DFQATT, CDR2 SNEGSKA (reference sequence). CDR3: CSARGTVAPSPLHF. CDR3 sequence (DNA): TGCAGTGCTAGGGGGACAGTGGCCCCTTCACCCCTCCACTTT.

The chain has TRBV20-1 and TRBJ2-1, with 9 bases that match TRBD2. This CDR3 has 14 residues. The trim removed 5 bases at V and 1 base at J, leaving 3 bases unmatched. Germline CDR1 is DFQATT and CDR2 is SNEGSKA (reference sequence). The CDR3 loop is CSAYSGRSYNEQFF. Here the CDR3 DNA reads TGCAGTGCTTATAGCGGGAGATCCTACAATGAGCAGTTCTTC.

V usage is TRBV12-3 or TRBV12-4 and J usage is TRBJ2-7; 13 nucleotides agree with TRBD2. This CDR3 region has 15 residues. After removal of 6 bases from V and 2 bases from J, the junction contained 4 bases not matched to a gene. Here the CDR3 reads CASSPGTSGAYEQYF. Here the CDR3 DNA reads TGTGCCAGCAGCCCCGGGACTAGCGGGGCCTACGAGCAGTACTTC.